This T cell receptor (beta chain) was retrieved from a study of post-analysis software for immune sequencing data. At the level of the study: In terms of disease course, relapsing-remitting, secondary progressive and progressive-relapsing multiple sclerosis were included. Study-level points and caveats: Controls significantly exceeded multiple sclerosis patients in normalized Chao1 diversity. Controls had lower frequencies than patients of four or five TRBV segments, which included TRBV5-6, TRBV5-1 and TRBV20-1.

TCR beta cDNA libraries had unique molecular identifiers. It was from approximately 0.91 to 9.4 million T cells that 530,000 or so cDNA molecules came. Each CDR3 protein gets one entry after TCRdb re-called the PCR reads with MiXCR. The data show fewer than 550,000 distinct CDR3 sequences, around 36% seen once. Germline CDR1 is SGDLS and CDR2 is YYNGEE. Trimming shortened V by 0 bases and J by 5 bases, and 6 bases separated the two germline ends. The CDR3 has 13 amino acids. This clonotype was seen more than once but under ten times. Its antigen remains unknown. This clonotype was sampled from a girl aged 2 to 17 with multiple sclerosis. V usage is TRBV9 and J usage is TRBJ2-1; D might be TRBD1 (5 bases). The specimen was blood. The CDR3 coding sequence is TGTGCCAGCAGCGTAGGGGGCCACAATGAGCAGTTCTTC. Translating gives CASSVGGHNEQFF.